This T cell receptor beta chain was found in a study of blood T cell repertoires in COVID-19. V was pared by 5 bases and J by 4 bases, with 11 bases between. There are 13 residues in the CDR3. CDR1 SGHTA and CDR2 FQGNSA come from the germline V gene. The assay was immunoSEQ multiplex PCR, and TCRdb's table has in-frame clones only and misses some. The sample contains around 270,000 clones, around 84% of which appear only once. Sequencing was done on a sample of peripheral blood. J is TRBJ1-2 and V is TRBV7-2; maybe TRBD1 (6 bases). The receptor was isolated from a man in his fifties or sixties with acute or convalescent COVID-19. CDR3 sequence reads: CASSPDSTYGYTF. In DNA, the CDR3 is TGTGCCAGCAGCCCGGACAGCACCTATGGCTACACCTTC.